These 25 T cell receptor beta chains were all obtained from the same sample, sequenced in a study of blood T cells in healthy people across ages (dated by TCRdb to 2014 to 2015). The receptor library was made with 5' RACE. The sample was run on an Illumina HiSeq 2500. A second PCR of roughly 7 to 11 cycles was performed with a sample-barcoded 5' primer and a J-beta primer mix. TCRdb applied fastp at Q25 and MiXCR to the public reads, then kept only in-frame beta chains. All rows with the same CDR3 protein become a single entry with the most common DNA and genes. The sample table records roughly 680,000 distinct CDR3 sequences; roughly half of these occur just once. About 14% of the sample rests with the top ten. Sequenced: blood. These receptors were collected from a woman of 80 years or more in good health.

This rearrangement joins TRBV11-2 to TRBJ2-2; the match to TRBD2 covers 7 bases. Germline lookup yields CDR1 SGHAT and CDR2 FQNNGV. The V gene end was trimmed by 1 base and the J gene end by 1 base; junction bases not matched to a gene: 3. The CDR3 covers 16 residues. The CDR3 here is CASSLAPGGNTGELFF. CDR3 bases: TGTGCCAGCAGCTTAGCTCCGGGGGGGAACACCGGGGAGCTGTTTTTT.

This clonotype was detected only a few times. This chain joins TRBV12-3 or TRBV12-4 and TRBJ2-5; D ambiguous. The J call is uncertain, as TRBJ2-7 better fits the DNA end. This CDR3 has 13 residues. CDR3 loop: CASRRARSYEQYF. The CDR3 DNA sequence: TGTGCCAGCAGAAGGGCTAGGAGTTACGAGCAGTACTTC.

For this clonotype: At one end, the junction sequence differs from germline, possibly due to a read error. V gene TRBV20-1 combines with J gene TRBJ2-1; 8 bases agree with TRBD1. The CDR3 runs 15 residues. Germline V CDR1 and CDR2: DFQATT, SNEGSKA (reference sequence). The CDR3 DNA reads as TGCAGTGCCCCGACCCAGGGGGCTTTCGACAATGGGCAGTTCTTC. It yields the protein CSAPTQGAFDNGQFF.

CDR3 DNA: TGTGCCAGCTCACCAGACAGGGATAAAAACATTCAGTACTTC. It specifies CASSPDRDKNIQYF. The chain is built from TRBV18 and TRBJ2-4; TRBD1 agrees at 7 bases. The trim removed 2 bases at V and 4 bases at J, leaving 2 bases unmatched. In germline, CDR1 is KGHSH, CDR2 LQKENI. CDR3 length equals 14 residues.

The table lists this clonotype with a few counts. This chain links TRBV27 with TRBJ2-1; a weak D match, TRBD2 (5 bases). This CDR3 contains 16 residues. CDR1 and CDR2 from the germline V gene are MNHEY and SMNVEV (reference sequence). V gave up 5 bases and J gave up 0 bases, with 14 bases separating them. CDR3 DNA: TGTGCCAGCAGTCCAAGGAGCACTAGCTCCTACAATGAGCAGTTCTTC. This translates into CASSPRSTSSYNEQFF.

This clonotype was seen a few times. The CDR3 protein is CASSLAWNTGELFF. CDR3 nucleotides: TGTGCCAGCAGCTTAGCGTGGAACACCGGGGAGCTGTTTTTT. This chain connects TRBV11-2 to TRBJ2-2, with D hard to call. The CDR3 has 14 residues. The germline gives CDR1 SGHAT, CDR2 FQNNGV. Trimming stripped 1 base from V and 1 base from J, with 4 bases between.

The CDR3 reads CASSPPMQEETQYF. The CDR3 DNA reads TGTGCCAGCTCACCTCCTATGCAAGAAGAGACCCAGTACTTC. This rearrangement joins TRBV18 to TRBJ2-5; no definite D call. The CDR3 has 14 amino acids. Deletions cut 3 bases from V and 3 bases from J, with 11 bases between. Germline V gives CDR1 KGHSH, CDR2 LQKENI. Variable domain in full (rest from reference TRBV18 and TRBJ2-5): NAGVMQNPRHLVRRRGQEARLRCSPMKGHSHVYWYRQLPEEGLKFMVYLQKENIIDESGMPKERFSAEFPKEGPSILRIQQVVRGDSAAYFCASSPPMQEETQYFGPGTRLLVL.

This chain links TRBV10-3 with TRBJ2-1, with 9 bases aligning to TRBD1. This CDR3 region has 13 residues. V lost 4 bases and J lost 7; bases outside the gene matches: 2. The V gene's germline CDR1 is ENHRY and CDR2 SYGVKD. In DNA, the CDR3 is TGTGCCATCAGTGGGGACAGGGAGAATGAGCAGTTCTTC. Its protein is CAISGDRENEQFF.

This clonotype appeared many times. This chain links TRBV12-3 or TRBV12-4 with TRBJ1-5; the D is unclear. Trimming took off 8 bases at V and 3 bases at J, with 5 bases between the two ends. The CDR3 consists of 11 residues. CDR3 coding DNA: TGTGCCAGCGGTTACAATCAGCCCCAGCATTTT. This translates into CASGYNQPQHF.

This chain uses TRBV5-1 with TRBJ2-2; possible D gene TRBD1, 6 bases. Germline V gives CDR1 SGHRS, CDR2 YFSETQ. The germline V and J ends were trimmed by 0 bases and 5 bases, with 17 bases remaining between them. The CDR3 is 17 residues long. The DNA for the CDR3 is TGCGCCAGCAGCTTGGCCCCCACCGGGACAAAGACCGGGGAGCTGTTTTTT. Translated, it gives CASSLAPTGTKTGELFF.

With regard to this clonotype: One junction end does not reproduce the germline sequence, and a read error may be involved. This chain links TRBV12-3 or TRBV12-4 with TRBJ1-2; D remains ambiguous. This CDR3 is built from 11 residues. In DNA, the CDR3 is TGTGCCAGCACCGGCCCATATGGTTACACCTTC. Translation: CASTGPYGYTF.

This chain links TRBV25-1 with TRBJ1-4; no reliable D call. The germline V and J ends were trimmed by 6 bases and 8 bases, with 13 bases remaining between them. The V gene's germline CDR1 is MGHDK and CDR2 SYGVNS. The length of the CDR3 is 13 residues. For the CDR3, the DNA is TGTGCCAGCAGAGGTCGTGAAGGGGAAAAACTGTTTTTT. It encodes CASRGREGEKLFF.

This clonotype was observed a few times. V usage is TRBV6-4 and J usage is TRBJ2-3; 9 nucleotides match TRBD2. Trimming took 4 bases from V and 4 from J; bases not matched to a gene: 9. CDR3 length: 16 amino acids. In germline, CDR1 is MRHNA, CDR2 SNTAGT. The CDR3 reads CASSGYKRGVADTQYF. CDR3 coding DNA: TGTGCCAGCAGTGGGTACAAGCGGGGGGTCGCAGATACGCAGTATTTT.

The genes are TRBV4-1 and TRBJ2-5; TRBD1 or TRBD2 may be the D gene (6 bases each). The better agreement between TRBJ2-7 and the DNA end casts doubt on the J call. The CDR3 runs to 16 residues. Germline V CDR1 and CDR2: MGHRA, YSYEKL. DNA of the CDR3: TGCGCCAGCAGCCAAACCGGAGGGGGGAGTTTCGTCGAGCAGTACTTC. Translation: CASSQTGGGSFVEQYF.

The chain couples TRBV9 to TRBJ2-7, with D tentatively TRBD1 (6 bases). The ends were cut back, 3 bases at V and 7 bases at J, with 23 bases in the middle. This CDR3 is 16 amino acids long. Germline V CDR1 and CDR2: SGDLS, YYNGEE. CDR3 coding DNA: TGTGCCAGCAGCGCGCGACAGGCGAGCCAGGGGAATGAGCAGTACTTC. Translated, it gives CASSARQASQGNEQYF.

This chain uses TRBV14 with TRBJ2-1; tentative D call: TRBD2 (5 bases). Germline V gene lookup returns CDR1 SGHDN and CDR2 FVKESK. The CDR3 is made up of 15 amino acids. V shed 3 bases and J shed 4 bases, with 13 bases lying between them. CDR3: CASSHRRVTYNEQFF. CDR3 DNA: TGTGCCAGCAGCCACCGGCGGGTTACATACAATGAGCAGTTCTTC.

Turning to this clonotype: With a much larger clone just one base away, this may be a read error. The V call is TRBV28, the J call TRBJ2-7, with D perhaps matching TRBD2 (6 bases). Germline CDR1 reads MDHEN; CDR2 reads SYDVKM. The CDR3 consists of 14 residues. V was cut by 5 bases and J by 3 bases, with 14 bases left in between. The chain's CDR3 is CASSGGLALYEQYF. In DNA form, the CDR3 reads TGTGCCAGCAGTGGGGGACTTGCCCTCTACGAGCAGTACTTC.

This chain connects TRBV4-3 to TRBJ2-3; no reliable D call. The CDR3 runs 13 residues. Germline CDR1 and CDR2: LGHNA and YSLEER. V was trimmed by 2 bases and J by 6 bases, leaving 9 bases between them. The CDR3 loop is CASSQRIQDTQYF. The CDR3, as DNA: TGCGCCAGCAGCCAACGAATACAGGATACGCAGTATTTT.

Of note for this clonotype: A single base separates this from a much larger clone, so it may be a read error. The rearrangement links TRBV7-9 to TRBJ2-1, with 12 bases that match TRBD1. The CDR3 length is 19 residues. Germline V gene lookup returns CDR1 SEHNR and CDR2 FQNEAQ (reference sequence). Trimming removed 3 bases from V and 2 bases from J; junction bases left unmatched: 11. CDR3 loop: CASSLRDRGRITAYNEQFF. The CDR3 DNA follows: TGTGCCAGCAGCTTGCGGGACAGGGGGCGAATTACCGCCTACAATGAGCAGTTCTTC.

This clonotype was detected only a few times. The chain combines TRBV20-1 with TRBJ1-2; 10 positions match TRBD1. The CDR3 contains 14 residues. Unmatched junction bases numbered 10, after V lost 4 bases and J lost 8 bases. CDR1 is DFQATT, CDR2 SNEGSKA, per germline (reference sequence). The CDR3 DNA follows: TGCAGTGCTAAGGATCCGGGACAGGGGCGAGGCTACACCTTC. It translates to CSAKDPGQGRGYTF.

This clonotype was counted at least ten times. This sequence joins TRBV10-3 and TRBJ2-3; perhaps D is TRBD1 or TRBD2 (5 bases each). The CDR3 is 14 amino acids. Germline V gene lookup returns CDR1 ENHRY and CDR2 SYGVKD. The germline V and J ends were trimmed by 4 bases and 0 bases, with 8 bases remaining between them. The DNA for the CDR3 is TGTGCCATCAGTGGGTGGGACAGCACAGATACGCAGTATTTT. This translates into CAISGWDSTDTQYF.

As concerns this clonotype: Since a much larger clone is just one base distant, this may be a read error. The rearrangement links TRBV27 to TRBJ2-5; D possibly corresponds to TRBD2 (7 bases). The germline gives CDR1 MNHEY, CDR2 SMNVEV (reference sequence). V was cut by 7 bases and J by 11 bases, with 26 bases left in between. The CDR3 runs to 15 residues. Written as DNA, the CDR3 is TGTGCCAGCAAATCCCGGGGGCTAGCGGTAAATGAGCAGTACTTC. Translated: CASKSRGLAVNEQYF.

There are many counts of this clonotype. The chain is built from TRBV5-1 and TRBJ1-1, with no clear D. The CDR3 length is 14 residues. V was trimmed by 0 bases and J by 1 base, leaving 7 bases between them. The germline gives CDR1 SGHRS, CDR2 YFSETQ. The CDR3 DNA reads TGCGCCAGCAGCTTGGCCTTAGGGAACACTGAAGCTTTCTTT. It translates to CASSLALGNTEAFF. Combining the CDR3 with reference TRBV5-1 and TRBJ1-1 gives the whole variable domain KAGVTQTPRYLIKTRGQQVTLSCSPISGHRSVSWYQQTPGQGLQFLFEYFSETQRNKGNFPGRFSGRQFSNSRSEMNVSTLELGDSALYLCASSLALGNTEAFFGQGTRLTVV.

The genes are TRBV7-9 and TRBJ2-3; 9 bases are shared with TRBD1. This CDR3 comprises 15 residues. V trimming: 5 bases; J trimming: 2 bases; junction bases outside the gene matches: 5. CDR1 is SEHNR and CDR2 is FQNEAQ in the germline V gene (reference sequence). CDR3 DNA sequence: TGTGCCAGCAGCAAGGGACAGGGTTTCACAGATACGCAGTATTTT. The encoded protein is CASSKGQGFTDTQYF.

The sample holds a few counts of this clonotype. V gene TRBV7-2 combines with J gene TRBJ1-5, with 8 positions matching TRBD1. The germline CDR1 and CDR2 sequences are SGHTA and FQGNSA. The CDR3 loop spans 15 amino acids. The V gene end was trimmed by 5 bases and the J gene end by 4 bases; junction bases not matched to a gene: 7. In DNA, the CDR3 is TGTGCCAGCAGCCCCGGACAGGGAAGAAATCAGCCCCAGCATTTT. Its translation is CASSPGQGRNQPQHF. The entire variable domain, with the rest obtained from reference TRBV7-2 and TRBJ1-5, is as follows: GAGVSQSPSNKVTEKGKDVELRCDPISGHTALYWYRQSLGQGLEFLIYFQGNSAPDKSGLPSDRFSAERTGGSVSTLTIQRTQQEDSAVYLCASSPGQGRNQPQHFGDGTRLSIL.